Below, 2 T cell receptor beta chains from the same sample are listed, as sequenced in a study of cytomegalovirus exposure and HLA in healthy donors. It was with 60 Vbeta and 13 Jbeta primers that the PCR ran. Here immunoSEQ multiplex PCR was the method, and the copy in TCRdb shows in-frame clones only, minus some. Among approximately 190,000 clones listed, roughly 74% were seen once. The sequencing input was PBMCs. Every receptor here comes from a woman aged 30 to 39 in good health and CMV-seropositive.

This chain joins TRBV6-5 and TRBJ2-7, with D tentatively TRBD1 (5 bases). This CDR3 contains 14 residues. Trimming pared 6 bases from V and 0 bases from J, leaving 12 bases between. Germline V CDR1 and CDR2: MNHEY, SVGAGI. The CDR3 sequence: CASRPLTASYEQYF. CDR3 DNA: TGTGCCAGCAGGCCTTTGACAGCCTCCTACGAGCAGTACTTC.

V and J are TRBV5-6 and TRBJ2-7; 7 bases line up with TRBD1. After removal of 4 bases from V and 3 bases from J, the junction contained 7 bases not matched to a gene. The length of the CDR3 is 14 residues. The germline CDR1 and CDR2 sequences are SGHDT and YYEEEE. This CDR3 is CASSTSGQYYEQYF. The CDR3 DNA reads TGTGCCAGCAGCACCTCGGGACAGTACTACGAGCAGTACTTC.